This is a list of T cell receptor beta chains from one sample in a study of T cell responses to AZD1222 COVID-19 vaccine. Profiling relied on immunoSEQ multiplex PCR, and the TCRdb table lists in-frame clones only, not all of them. Counted here are about 73,000 clones, approximately 92% occurring once; the ten biggest clones make up approximately 8.6%. The sample here was peripheral blood, taken 28 days after the second AZD1222 dose. These receptors all stem from an adult who received the AZD1222 COVID-19 vaccine. CDR3s include the opening cysteine and the closing phenylalanine or tryptophan. D genes are given only for firm matches. The size field is filled for only some rows; it gives once, few, many or a size class.

clone size: .; J gene: TRBJ1-4; D gene: .; V gene: TRBV15; CDR3 DNA: TGTGCCACCAGCAGAGATATGCCCAGGGGTGATGAAAAACTGTTTTTT; CDR3 protein: CATSRDMPRGDEKLFF
clone size: .; J gene: TRBJ1-4; D gene: .; V gene: TRBV6-1; CDR3 DNA: TGTGCCAGCAGTGAAGGGTGGGGGCTTGGAGAAAAACTGTTTTTT; CDR3 protein: CASSEGWGLGEKLFF
clone size: few; J gene: TRBJ2-7; D gene: .; V gene: TRBV7-6; CDR3 DNA: TGTGCCAGCAGCCTCGCCAGCGCCTACGAGCAGTACTTC; CDR3 protein: CASSLASAYEQYF
clone size: .; J gene: TRBJ1-3; D gene: TRBD1; V gene: TRBV6-4; CDR3 DNA: TGTGCCATTTCGAAGAACAGGGGGTGTTTAGCTTCTGGAAACACCATATATTTT; CDR3 protein: CAISKNRGCLASGNTIYF
clone size: once; J gene: TRBJ1-2; D gene: TRBD1; V gene: TRBV30; CDR3 DNA: TGTGCCTGGAGTGTACGGGGATCGGGACAGGGGAGGTCGAACTATGGCTACACCTTC; CDR3 protein: CAWSVRGSGQGRSNYGYTF
clone size: .; J gene: TRBJ1-5; D gene: TRBD1; V gene: TRBV19; CDR3 DNA: TGTGCCAGTAGTTACCCGGCGGGACAGGGTTATCAGCCCCAGCATTTT; CDR3 protein: CASSYPAGQGYQPQHF
clone size: .; J gene: TRBJ2-5; D gene: TRBD1; V gene: TRBV19; CDR3 DNA: TGTGCCAGTAGTATCCGGGACAGGGGGGAGACCCAGTACTTC; CDR3 protein: CASSIRDRGETQYF
clone size: .; J gene: TRBJ2-7; D gene: .; V gene: TRBV12-3/TRBV12-4; CDR3 DNA: TGTGCCAGCAGTTTGTCCCCGAGCTACGAGCAGTACTTC; CDR3 protein: CASSLSPSYEQYF
clone size: once; J gene: TRBJ1-4; D gene: TRBD1; V gene: TRBV28; CDR3 DNA: TGTGCCAGCAGTAAATCCGGGACAGGGAATGAACTGTTTTTT; CDR3 protein: CASSKSGTGNELFF
clone size: .; J gene: TRBJ2-3; D gene: .; V gene: TRBV24-1; CDR3 DNA: TGTGCCACCAGTGACCCCCCCCCGGGACCCGAAAGCACAGATACGCAGTATTTT; CDR3 protein: CATSDPPPGPESTDTQYF
clone size: .; J gene: TRBJ2-1; D gene: TRBD2; V gene: TRBV24-1; CDR3 DNA: TGTGCCACCAGTGATTCCGGGACTAGCAATCGGGGGGAGCAGTTCTTC; CDR3 protein: CATSDSGTSNRGEQFF
clone size: .; J gene: TRBJ1-1; D gene: .; V gene: TRBV6-2/TRBV6-3; CDR3 DNA: TGTGCCAGCAGCACGCACAGGGCGAACACTGAAGCTTTCTTT; CDR3 protein: CASSTHRANTEAFF
clone size: .; J gene: TRBJ2-7; D gene: .; V gene: TRBV11-2; CDR3 DNA: TGTGCCAGCAGCTTAGTAATCAGGGCCCACGAGCAGTACTTC; CDR3 protein: CASSLVIRAHEQYF
clone size: .; J gene: TRBJ2-1; D gene: TRBD2; V gene: TRBV5-6; CDR3 DNA: TGTGCCAGCAGCGGGGGACTAGCGGGAGTTTGGGAGCAGTTCTTC; CDR3 protein: CASSGGLAGVWEQFF
clone size: .; J gene: TRBJ2-3; D gene: .; V gene: TRBV30; CDR3 DNA: TGTGCCTGGAGTGTGGGTGTCGGCCCAGATACGCAGTATTTT; CDR3 protein: CAWSVGVGPDTQYF
clone size: .; J gene: TRBJ1-5; D gene: TRBD1; V gene: TRBV28; CDR3 DNA: TGTGCCAGCGGACAGGGCAATCAGCCCCAGCATTTT; CDR3 protein: CASGQGNQPQHF
clone size: .; J gene: TRBJ1-1; D gene: TRBD1; V gene: TRBV6-6; CDR3 DNA: TGTGCCAGCAGTTATGCACAGGGACAGCGAGGCACTGAAGCTTTCTTT; CDR3 protein: CASSYAQGQRGTEAFF
clone size: few; J gene: TRBJ2-3; D gene: .; V gene: TRBV7-6; CDR3 DNA: TGTGCCAGCAGCTTAGCCGACGGAAGCACAGATACGCAGTATTTT; CDR3 protein: CASSLADGSTDTQYF
clone size: few; J gene: TRBJ1-2; D gene: TRBD1; V gene: TRBV5-5; CDR3 DNA: TGTGCCAGCAGCTTGACAGGGGGCGGAATTAACTATGGCTACACCTTC; CDR3 protein: CASSLTGGGINYGYTF
clone size: .; J gene: TRBJ1-4; D gene: .; V gene: TRBV3-1/TRBV3-2; CDR3 DNA: TGTGCCAGCAGCCAAGGAATACAGGGACCCCTGACTAATGAAAAACTGTTTTTT; CDR3 protein: CASSQGIQGPLTNEKLFF
clone size: .; J gene: TRBJ1-5; D gene: .; V gene: TRBV7-6; CDR3 DNA: TGTGCCAGCAGCTTAGGGGGCATCGATAGCAATCAGCCCCAGCATTTT; CDR3 protein: CASSLGGIDSNQPQHF
clone size: .; J gene: TRBJ2-1; D gene: TRBD2; V gene: TRBV5-1; CDR3 DNA: TGCGCCAGCACATTCAAACCGGGACTAGCCAATGAGCAGTTCTTC; CDR3 protein: CASTFKPGLANEQFF
clone size: .; J gene: TRBJ1-1; D gene: TRBD1; V gene: TRBV9; CDR3 DNA: TGTGCCAGCAGCGTAGGGACAGGGGTAGGGACTGAAGCTTTCTTT; CDR3 protein: CASSVGTGVGTEAFF
clone size: .; J gene: TRBJ2-1; D gene: TRBD2; V gene: TRBV11-2; CDR3 DNA: TGTGCCAGCAGCTTAGATCGGAGCGGGAGGGGTTACAATGAGCAGTTCTTC; CDR3 protein: CASSLDRSGRGYNEQFF
clone size: .; J gene: TRBJ2-3; D gene: .; V gene: TRBV4-2; CDR3 DNA: TGTGCCAGCAGCCGACGAGTGGGCTGGGGATCTAGCACAGATACGCAGTATTTT; CDR3 protein: CASSRRVGWGSSTDTQYF
clone size: .; J gene: TRBJ2-5; D gene: TRBD1; V gene: TRBV28; CDR3 DNA: TGTGCCAGTCTCCCCCGGGACAGGGTTGAGACCCAGTACTTC; CDR3 protein: CASLPRDRVETQYF
clone size: once; J gene: TRBJ1-2; D gene: .; V gene: TRBV19; CDR3 DNA: TGTGCCAGTAGTATAGATGATACGGCCTATGGCTACACCTTC; CDR3 protein: CASSIDDTAYGYTF
clone size: .; J gene: TRBJ2-3; D gene: .; V gene: TRBV24-1; CDR3 DNA: TGTGCCACCAGTGAGTCACCTGGAACGCAGTATTTT; CDR3 protein: CATSESPGTQYF
clone size: .; J gene: TRBJ2-5; D gene: TRBD1; V gene: TRBV24-1; CDR3 DNA: TGTGCCACCAGTGAACCGGGCACAGGGGGTTGGGAGACCCAGTACTTC; CDR3 protein: CATSEPGTGGWETQYF
clone size: few; J gene: TRBJ1-6; D gene: .; V gene: TRBV6-5; CDR3 DNA: TGTGCCAGCAGTTACATCTGGCAGGGCGGTTCACCCCTCCACTTT; CDR3 protein: CASSYIWQGGSPLHF
clone size: .; J gene: TRBJ2-2; D gene: .; V gene: TRBV2; CDR3 DNA: TGTGCCAGCAGCAAGGGGGCCGGGGAGCTGTTTTTT; CDR3 protein: CASSKGAGELFF
clone size: .; J gene: TRBJ2-1; D gene: TRBD2; V gene: TRBV19; CDR3 DNA: TGTGCCAGTAGTATCAGCGGGGTCCTTAATGAGCAGTTCTTC; CDR3 protein: CASSISGVLNEQFF
clone size: .; J gene: TRBJ2-7; D gene: .; V gene: TRBV4-1; CDR3 DNA: TGCGCCAGCAGCCCCTCAGTAACGGCGATAGGCGAGCAGTACTTC; CDR3 protein: CASSPSVTAIGEQYF
clone size: .; J gene: TRBJ2-6; D gene: TRBD1; V gene: TRBV13; CDR3 DNA: TGTGCCAGCAGCTTAGTCCAGGGGGCGCGCTCTGGGGCCAACGTCCTGACTTTC; CDR3 protein: CASSLVQGARSGANVLTF
clone size: .; J gene: TRBJ1-2; D gene: .; V gene: TRBV7-2; CDR3 DNA: TGTGCCAGCAGCTTGAGGGGGGGCGCGGACTATGGCTACACCTTC; CDR3 protein: CASSLRGGADYGYTF
clone size: .; J gene: TRBJ2-1; D gene: .; V gene: TRBV6-2/TRBV6-3; CDR3 DNA: TGTGCCAGCAGTTCTGGGGCATACAATGAGCAGTTCTTC; CDR3 protein: CASSSGAYNEQFF
clone size: .; J gene: TRBJ2-2; D gene: .; V gene: TRBV9; CDR3 DNA: TGTGCCAGCAGCACCACACCAGGGGGGCCGAACGGGGAGCTGTTTTTT; CDR3 protein: CASSTTPGGPNGELFF
clone size: once; J gene: TRBJ2-2; D gene: .; V gene: TRBV19; CDR3 DNA: TGTGCCAGCCGGGACACTAACACCGGGGAGCTGTTTTTT; CDR3 protein: CASRDTNTGELFF
clone size: .; J gene: TRBJ1-2; D gene: TRBD1; V gene: TRBV19; CDR3 DNA: TGTGCCAGTAGTCCCGGGACAGGGGATGGCTACACCTTC; CDR3 protein: CASSPGTGDGYTF
clone size: .; J gene: TRBJ1-2; D gene: .; V gene: TRBV6-5; CDR3 DNA: TGTGCCAGCAGTTACCCGGGACCGCCCTATGGCTACACCTTC; CDR3 protein: CASSYPGPPYGYTF
clone size: .; J gene: TRBJ2-3; D gene: .; V gene: TRBV7-3; CDR3 DNA: TGTGCCAGCAGCCGCGCAGGGGATACGCAGTATTTT; CDR3 protein: CASSRAGDTQYF